What follows are 14 T cell receptor beta chains derived from one specimen sequenced in a study of lymphopenia after photon versus proton radiotherapy (dated by TCRdb to between 2018 and 2021). The library relied on the immunoSEQ multiplex PCR assay. Sourced from immuneACCESS, this table was stored by TCRdb with only in-frame sequences that have V and J called. A share of the clones is absent; for the studies checked, an unresolved V gene accounts for under half, and the remainder has no known explanation. The sample table shows tens of thousands of clones, and roughly nine tenths are seen once. The ten largest account for 10% to 15% of the sample. The specimen was peripheral blood, collected from a patient treated with proton-based radiotherapy. These receptor sequences come from an elderly man with esophageal cancer.

This clone has a single count. The V call is TRBV28, the J call TRBJ1-3; D is possibly TRBD1 (5 bases). V was cut by 4 bases and J by 1 base, with 8 bases left in between. Germline V gives CDR1 MDHEN, CDR2 SYDVKM. This CDR3 region has 14 residues. The CDR3 coding sequence is TGTGCCAGCAGTTGGGGGTGGTCTGGAAACACCATATATTTT. Translation gives CASSWGWSGNTIYF.

This chain links TRBV18 with TRBJ2-2; D possibly matches TRBD1 or TRBD2 (5 bases each). V lost 3 bases, J lost 6 bases, and 20 bases lay in between. This CDR3 has 17 residues. Germline CDR1 reads KGHSH; CDR2 reads LQKENI. The CDR3 DNA is TGTGCCAGCTCACCCGAGAGTGGGGGAAGAGTCGCCGGGGAGCTGTTTTTT. It yields the protein CASSPESGGRVAGELFF.

The rearrangement links TRBV18 to TRBJ1-4, with 11 bases matching TRBD1. Looked up from germline, CDR1 is KGHSH and CDR2 is LQKENI. The junction had 7 bases not matched to a gene; V was cut back by 6 bases and J by 10 bases. The CDR3 loop spans 14 amino acids. The CDR3 nucleotides read TGTGCCAGCTCTCCCCGGGACAGGGGGTCAAAACTGTTTTTT. It encodes CASSPRDRGSKLFF.

The rearrangement joins TRBV9 to TRBJ1-4; no clear D gene. The CDR3 has 14 amino acids. Between the trimmed V and J ends, which lost 3 bases and 5 bases, there was a span of 11 bases. Germline values: CDR1 SGDLS, CDR2 YYNGEE. DNA of the CDR3: TGTGCCAGCAGCGCCCTGGGAGCGAATGAAAAACTGTTTTTT. Its protein is CASSALGANEKLFF.

The chain employs TRBV18 and TRBJ2-7; D is possibly TRBD1 (5 bases). Germline loops: CDR1 KGHSH, CDR2 LQKENI. Trimming took off 4 bases at V and 2 bases at J, with 12 bases between the two ends. The CDR3 runs 14 residues. The CDR3 reads CASSLQKGAYEQYF. In DNA form, the CDR3 reads TGTGCCAGCTCACTGCAGAAAGGGGCCTACGAGCAGTACTTC.

The V and J genes are TRBV21-1 and TRBJ2-5; TRBD1, the D gene given by the table, was not confirmed from the DNA. TRBV21-1 is a pseudogene locus. This CDR3 contains 14 residues. CDR3 residues: CASSPQALRETQYF. Written as DNA, the CDR3 is TGTGCCAGCAGCCCCCAGGCCCTAAGGGAGACCCAGTACTTC.

The J gene is TRBJ1-2, the V gene TRBV7-9; TRBD1 matches 9 bases. Looked up from germline, CDR1 is SEHNR and CDR2 is FQNEAQ (reference sequence). Germline trimming cut 5 bases from V and 0 bases from J; bases unmatched to any gene: 13. CDR3 size: 18 residues. CDR3 coding DNA: TGTGCCAGCAGCCCCACAGGGGGCCCAGCCATCTCTAACTATGGCTACACCTTC. Its protein product is CASSPTGGPAISNYGYTF.

V is TRBV9 and J is TRBJ2-1; the D gene is possibly TRBD2 (6 bases). Germline loops: CDR1 SGDLS, CDR2 YYNGEE. This CDR3 is built from 16 residues. Trimming left V 1 base short and J 3 bases short, with 14 bases between. For the CDR3, the DNA is TGTGCCAGCAGCGTAAACCCAGCGGGCCTCTACAATGAGCAGTTCTTC. The encoded protein is CASSVNPAGLYNEQFF.

CDR3 bases: TGTGCCACCGAACGCCCGGGGGGCCTGGGTACGCAGTATTTT. Its protein product is CATERPGGLGTQYF. The chain employs TRBV7-9 and TRBJ2-3, with D perhaps matching TRBD2 (7 bases). V lost 10 bases and J lost 8, with 22 bases in between. This CDR3 spans 14 amino acids. Germline V lookup: CDR1 SEHNR, CDR2 FQNEAQ (reference sequence).

The chain joins TRBV9 to TRBJ1-1, with a weak D call TRBD1 (5 bases). Germline CDR1 and CDR2: SGDLS and YYNGEE. V lost 0 bases and J lost 0, with 12 bases in between. This CDR3 is 16 amino acids long. CDR3 amino acids: CASSVGVGTMNTEAFF. The CDR3 bases are TGTGCCAGCAGCGTAGGCGTCGGGACCATGAACACTGAAGCTTTCTTT.

V gene TRBV30 combines with J gene TRBJ1-3, with 9 bases lining up with TRBD1. V was pared by 5 bases and J by 4 bases, with 6 bases of the junction left unmatched. Germline assignment: CDR1 GTSNPN and CDR2 SVGIG (reference sequence). The CDR3 spans 14 residues. CDR3 nucleotides: TGTGCCTGGGTGGACAGGGGAAGAGGAAACACCATATATTTT. Translating gives CAWVDRGRGNTIYF.

The V call is TRBV5-1, the J call TRBJ2-5; the D gene is possibly TRBD1 (6 bases). The DNA end is a closer match to TRBJ2-7, so the J assignment may be wrong. Germline loops: CDR1 SGHRS, CDR2 YFSETQ. The CDR3 runs 14 residues. Here the CDR3 DNA reads TGCGCCAGCAGCTTGCAGGGGAGCTCCTACGAGCAGTACTTC. Protein sequence: CASSLQGSSYEQYF.

This chain links TRBV5-5 with TRBJ2-1; D tentatively reads TRBD1 or TRBD2 (6 bases each). Germline V gene lookup returns CDR1 SGHKS and CDR2 YYEKEE (reference sequence). V was cut by 4 bases and J by 14 bases, with 19 bases left in between. The CDR3 loop spans 13 amino acids. CDR3: CASSHDGGREEFF. The CDR3 nucleotides are TGTGCCAGCAGCCACGACGGGGGCAGGGAGGAGTTCTTC.

This clone was detected only a few times. The CDR3 protein is CATRDSANQPQHF. The DNA for the CDR3 is TGTGCCACCCGCGACAGCGCCAATCAGCCCCAGCATTTT. This chain uses TRBV6-1 with TRBJ1-5; tentative D call: TRBD1 (5 bases). V was trimmed by 10 bases and J by 3 bases, leaving 13 bases between them. This CDR3 spans 13 amino acids. Germline V gene sequence: CDR1 MNHNS, CDR2 SASEGT.